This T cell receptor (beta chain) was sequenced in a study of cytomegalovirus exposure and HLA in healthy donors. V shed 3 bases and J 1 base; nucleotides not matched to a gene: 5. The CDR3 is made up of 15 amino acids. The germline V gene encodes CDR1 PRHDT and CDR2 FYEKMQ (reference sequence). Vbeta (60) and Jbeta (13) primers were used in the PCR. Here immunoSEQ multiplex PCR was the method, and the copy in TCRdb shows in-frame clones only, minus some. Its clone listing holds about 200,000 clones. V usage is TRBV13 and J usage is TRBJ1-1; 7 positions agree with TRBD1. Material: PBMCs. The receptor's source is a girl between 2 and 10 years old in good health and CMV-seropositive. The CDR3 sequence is CASSLTGSGNTEAFF. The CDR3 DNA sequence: TGTGCCAGCAGCTTGACAGGGTCGGGGAACACTGAAGCTTTCTTT.